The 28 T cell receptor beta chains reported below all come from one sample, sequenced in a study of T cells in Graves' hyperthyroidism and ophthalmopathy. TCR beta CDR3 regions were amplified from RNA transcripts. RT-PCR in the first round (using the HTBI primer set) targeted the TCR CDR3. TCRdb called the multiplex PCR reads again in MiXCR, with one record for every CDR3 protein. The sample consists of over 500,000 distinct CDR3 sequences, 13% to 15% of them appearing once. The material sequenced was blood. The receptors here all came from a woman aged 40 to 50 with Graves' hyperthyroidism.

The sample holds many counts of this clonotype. CDR3 DNA sequence: TGTGCCAGCAGTTTACCCTCTCGAGGGGGTTACGAGCAGTACTTC. It yields the protein CASSLPSRGGYEQYF. V usage is TRBV28 and J usage is TRBJ2-7, with D tentatively TRBD1 (6 bases). V lost 2 bases and J 4 bases, leaving 15 bases between the germline ends. The length of the CDR3 is 15 residues. Germline V CDR1 and CDR2: MDHEN, SYDVKM.

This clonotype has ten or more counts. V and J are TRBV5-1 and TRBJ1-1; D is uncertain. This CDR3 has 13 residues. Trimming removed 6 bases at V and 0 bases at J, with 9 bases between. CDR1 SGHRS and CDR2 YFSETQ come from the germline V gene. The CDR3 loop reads CASKLSLNTEAFF. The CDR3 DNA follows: TGCGCCAGCAAGTTAAGCCTGAACACTGAAGCTTTCTTT.

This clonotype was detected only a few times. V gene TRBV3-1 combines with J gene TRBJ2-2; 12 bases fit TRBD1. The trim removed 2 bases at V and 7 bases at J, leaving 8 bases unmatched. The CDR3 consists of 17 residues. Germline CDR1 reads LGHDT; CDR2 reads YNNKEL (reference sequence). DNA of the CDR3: TGTGCCAGCAGCCAACACCCGGGACAGGGGGCCTACGGGGAGCTGTTTTTT. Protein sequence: CASSQHPGQGAYGELFF.

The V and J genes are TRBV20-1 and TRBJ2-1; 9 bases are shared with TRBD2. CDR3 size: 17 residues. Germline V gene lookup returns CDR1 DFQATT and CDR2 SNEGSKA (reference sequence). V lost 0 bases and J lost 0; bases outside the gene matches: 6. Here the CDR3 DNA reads TGCAGTGCTAGAGATCCTAGCGGGACAAGCTCCTACAATGAGCAGTTCTTC. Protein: CSARDPSGTSSYNEQFF.

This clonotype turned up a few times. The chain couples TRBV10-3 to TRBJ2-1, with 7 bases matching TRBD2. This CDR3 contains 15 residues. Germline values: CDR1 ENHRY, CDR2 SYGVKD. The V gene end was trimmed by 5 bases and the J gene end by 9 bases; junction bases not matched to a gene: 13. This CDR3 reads CAISLGLYQRIEQFF. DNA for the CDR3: TGTGCCATCAGTTTGGGACTATACCAAAGGATTGAGCAGTTCTTC.

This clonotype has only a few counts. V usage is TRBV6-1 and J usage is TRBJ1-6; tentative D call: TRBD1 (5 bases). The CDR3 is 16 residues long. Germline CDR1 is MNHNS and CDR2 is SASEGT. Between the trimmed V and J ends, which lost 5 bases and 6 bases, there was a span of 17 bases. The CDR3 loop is CASSPMGQIGNSPLHF. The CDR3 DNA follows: TGTGCCAGCAGTCCCATGGGGCAGATTGGTAATTCACCCCTCCACTTT.

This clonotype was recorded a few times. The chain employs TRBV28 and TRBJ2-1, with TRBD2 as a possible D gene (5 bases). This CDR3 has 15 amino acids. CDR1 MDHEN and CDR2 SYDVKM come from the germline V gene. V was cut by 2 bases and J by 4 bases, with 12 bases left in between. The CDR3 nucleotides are TGTGCCAGCAGTTTAAGTTTGGGCGGGTACAATGAGCAGTTCTTC. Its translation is CASSLSLGGYNEQFF.

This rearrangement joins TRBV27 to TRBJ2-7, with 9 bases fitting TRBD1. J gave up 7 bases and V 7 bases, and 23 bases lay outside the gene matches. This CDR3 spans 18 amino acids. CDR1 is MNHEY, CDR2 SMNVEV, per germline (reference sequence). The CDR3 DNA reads TGTGCCAGCATTAACAGGGGGCAGGGGCCTGACACAAGCCGAGAGCAGTACTTC. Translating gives CASINRGQGPDTSREQYF.

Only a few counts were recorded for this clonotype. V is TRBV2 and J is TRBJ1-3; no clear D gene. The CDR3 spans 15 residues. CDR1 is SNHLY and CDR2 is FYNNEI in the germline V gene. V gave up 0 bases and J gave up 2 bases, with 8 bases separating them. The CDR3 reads CASSEARQPGNTIYF. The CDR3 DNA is TGTGCCAGCAGTGAAGCGCGTCAGCCTGGAAACACCATATATTTT.

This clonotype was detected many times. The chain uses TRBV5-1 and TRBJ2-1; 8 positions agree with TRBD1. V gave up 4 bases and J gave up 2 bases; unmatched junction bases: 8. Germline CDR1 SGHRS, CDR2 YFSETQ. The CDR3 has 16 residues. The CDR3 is CASSRAAGGTYNEQFF. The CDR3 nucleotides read TGCGCCAGCAGCAGGGCCGCAGGGGGCACCTACAATGAGCAGTTCTTC.

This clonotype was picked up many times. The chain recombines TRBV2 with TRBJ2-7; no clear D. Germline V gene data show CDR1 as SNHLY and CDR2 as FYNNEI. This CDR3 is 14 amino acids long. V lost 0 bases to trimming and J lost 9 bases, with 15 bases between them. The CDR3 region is CASSEAAKGLGQYF. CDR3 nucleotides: TGTGCCAGCAGTGAAGCAGCGAAAGGTCTAGGGCAGTACTTC.

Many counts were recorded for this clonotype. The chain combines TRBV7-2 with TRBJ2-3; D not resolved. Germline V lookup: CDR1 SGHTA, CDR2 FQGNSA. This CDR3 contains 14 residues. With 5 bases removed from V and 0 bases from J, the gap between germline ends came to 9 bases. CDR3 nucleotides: TGTGCCAGCAGCGCATACACTAGCACAGATACGCAGTATTTT. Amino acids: CASSAYTSTDTQYF. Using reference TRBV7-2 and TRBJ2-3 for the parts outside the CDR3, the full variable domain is GAGVSQSPSNKVTEKGKDVELRCDPISGHTALYWYRQSLGQGLEFLIYFQGNSAPDKSGLPSDRFSAERTGGSVSTLTIQRTQQEDSAVYLCASSAYTSTDTQYFGPGTRLTVL.

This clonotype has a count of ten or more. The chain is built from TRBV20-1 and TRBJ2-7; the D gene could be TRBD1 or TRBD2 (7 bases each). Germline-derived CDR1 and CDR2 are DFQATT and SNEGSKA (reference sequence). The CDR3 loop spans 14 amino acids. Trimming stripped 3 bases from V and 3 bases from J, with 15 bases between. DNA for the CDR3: TGCAGTGCTAGGAGGGCAGGGGGGGACTACGAGCAGTACTTC. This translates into CSARRAGGDYEQYF.

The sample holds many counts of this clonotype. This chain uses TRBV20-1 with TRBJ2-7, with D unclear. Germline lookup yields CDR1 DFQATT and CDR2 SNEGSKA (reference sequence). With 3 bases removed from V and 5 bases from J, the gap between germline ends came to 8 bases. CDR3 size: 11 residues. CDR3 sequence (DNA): TGCAGTGCTAGCCTAACGGACGAGCAGTACTTC. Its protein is CSASLTDEQYF.

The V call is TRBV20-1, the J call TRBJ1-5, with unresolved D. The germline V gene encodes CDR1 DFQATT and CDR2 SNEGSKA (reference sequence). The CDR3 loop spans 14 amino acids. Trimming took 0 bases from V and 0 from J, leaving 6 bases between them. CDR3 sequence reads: CSARERVSNQPQHF. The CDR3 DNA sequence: TGCAGTGCTAGAGAACGGGTTAGCAATCAGCCCCAGCATTTT.

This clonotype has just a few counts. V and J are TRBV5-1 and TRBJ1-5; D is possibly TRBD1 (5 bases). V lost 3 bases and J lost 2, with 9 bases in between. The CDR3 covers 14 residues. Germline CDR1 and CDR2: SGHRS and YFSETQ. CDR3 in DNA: TGCGCCAGCAGCTGGGACGGGGGCAATCAGCCCCAGCATTTT. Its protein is CASSWDGGNQPQHF.

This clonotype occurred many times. The CDR3 nucleotides read TGCAGCGGACAGGGAGGCCACCAAGAGACCCAGTACTTC. Translation gives CSGQGGHQETQYF. The rearrangement links TRBV20-1 to TRBJ2-5; TRBD1 agrees at 8 bases. Germline lookup yields CDR1 DFQATT and CDR2 SNEGSKA (reference sequence). There are 13 residues in the CDR3.

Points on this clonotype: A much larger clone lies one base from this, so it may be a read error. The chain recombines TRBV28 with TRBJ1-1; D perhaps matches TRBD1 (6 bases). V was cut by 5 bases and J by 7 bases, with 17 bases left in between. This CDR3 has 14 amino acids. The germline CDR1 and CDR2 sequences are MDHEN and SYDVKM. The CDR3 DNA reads TGTGCCAGCAGTCCGGGGGCTGGGAGGGTTGAAGCTTTCTTT. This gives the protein CASSPGAGRVEAFF.

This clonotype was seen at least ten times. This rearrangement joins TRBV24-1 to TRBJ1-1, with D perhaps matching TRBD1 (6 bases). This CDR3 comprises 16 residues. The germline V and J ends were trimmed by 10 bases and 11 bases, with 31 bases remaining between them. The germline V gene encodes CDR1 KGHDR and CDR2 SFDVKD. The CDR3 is CATLDRDNMNMACAFF. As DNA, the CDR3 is TGTGCCACTCTAGACCGGGACAACATGAACATGGCGTGCGCTTTCTTT.

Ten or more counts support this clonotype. The CDR3 sequence: CASSLALAGAEQFF. In DNA, the CDR3 is TGTGCCAGCAGCTTAGCACTAGCGGGGGCTGAGCAGTTCTTC. The chain is built from TRBV7-3 and TRBJ2-1; 11 nucleotides match TRBD2. CDR3 length equals 14 residues. V lost 2 bases, J lost 9 bases, and 3 bases stayed unmatched. Germline CDR1 reads SGHTA; CDR2 reads FQGTGA.

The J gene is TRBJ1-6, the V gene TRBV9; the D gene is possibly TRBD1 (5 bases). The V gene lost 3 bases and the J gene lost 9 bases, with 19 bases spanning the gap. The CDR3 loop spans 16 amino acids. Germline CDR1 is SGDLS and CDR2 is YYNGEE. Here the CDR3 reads CASSAWGRVRGSPLHF. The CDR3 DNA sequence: TGTGCCAGCAGCGCCTGGGGCAGGGTTCGAGGTTCACCCCTCCACTTT.

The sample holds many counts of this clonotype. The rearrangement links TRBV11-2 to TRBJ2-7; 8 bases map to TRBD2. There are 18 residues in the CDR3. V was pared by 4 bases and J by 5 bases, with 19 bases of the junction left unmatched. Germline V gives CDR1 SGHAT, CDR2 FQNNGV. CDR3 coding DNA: TGTGCCAGCAGCTACACAATCTACAGAGGTCTAGCGGGTGACGAGCAGTACTTC. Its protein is CASSYTIYRGLAGDEQYF.

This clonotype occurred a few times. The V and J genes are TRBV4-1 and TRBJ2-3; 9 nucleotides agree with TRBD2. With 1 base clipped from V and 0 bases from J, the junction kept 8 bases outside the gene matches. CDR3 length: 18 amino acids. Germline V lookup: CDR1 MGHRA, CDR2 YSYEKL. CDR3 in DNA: TGCGCCAGCAGCCAAGGAGTGACTAGCGGCTTCAGCACAGATACGCAGTATTTT. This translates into CASSQGVTSGFSTDTQYF.

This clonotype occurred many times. The CDR3 DNA is TGTGCCAGCAGGTACAGGTGGGGAGAGACCCAGTACTTC. It translates to CASRYRWGETQYF. The chain recombines TRBV2 with TRBJ2-5, with D tentatively TRBD1 (5 bases). Germline loops: CDR1 SNHLY, CDR2 FYNNEI. The CDR3 consists of 13 residues. Trimming removed 6 bases from V and 4 bases from J, with 12 bases in between.

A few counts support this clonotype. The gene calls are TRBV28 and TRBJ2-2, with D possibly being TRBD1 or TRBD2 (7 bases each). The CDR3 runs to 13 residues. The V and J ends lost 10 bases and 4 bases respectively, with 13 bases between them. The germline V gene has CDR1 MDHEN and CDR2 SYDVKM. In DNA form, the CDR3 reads TGTGCCATCCAGGGGGGGGGCACCGGGGAGCTGTTTTTT. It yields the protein CAIQGGGTGELFF.

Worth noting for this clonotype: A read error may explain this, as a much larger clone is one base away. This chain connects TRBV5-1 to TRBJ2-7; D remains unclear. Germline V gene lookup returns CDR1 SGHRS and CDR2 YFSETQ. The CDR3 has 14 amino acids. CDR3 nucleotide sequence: TGCGCCAGCAGCCAAACGACGAATCCAAAGGAGCGGTACTTC. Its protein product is CASSQTTNPKERYF.

The CDR3 loop reads CSARPSGSEQYF. DNA of the CDR3: TGCAGTGCTAGACCCAGCGGGAGCGAGCAGTACTTC. This sequence joins TRBV20-1 and TRBJ2-7; TRBD2 agrees at 8 bases. V was clipped by 2 bases and J by 6 bases; unmatched bases: 3. CDR1 is DFQATT and CDR2 is SNEGSKA in the germline V gene (reference sequence). CDR3 size: 12 residues.

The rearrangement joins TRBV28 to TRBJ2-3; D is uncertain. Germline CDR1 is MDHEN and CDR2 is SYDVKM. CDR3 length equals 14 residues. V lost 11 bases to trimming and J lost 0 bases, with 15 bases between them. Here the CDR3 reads CAGSRLQSTDTQYF. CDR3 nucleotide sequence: TGTGCCGGTTCGAGGTTACAAAGCACAGATACGCAGTATTTT. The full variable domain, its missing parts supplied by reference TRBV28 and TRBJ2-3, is DVKVTQSSRYLVKRTGEKVFLECVQDMDHENMFWYRQDPGLGLRLIYFSYDVKMKEKGDIPEGYSVSREKKERFSLILESASTNQTSMYLCAGSRLQSTDTQYFGPGTRLTVL.